These 2 T cell receptor beta chains were sequenced from one sample in a study of molecular identifiers for immune sequencing clone quantification. MiXCR, run by TCRdb on the PCR reads, gives a single entry per CDR3 protein. The sample includes over 550,000 distinct CDR3 sequences, around 25% of them seen just once. The specimen sequenced was naive CD8+ T cells from blood, with Jurkat cell RNA spiked in. Stated subset: FACS-sorted CD8+CD4-CCR7+CD45RA+ naive T cells. The receptors originated from a human donor in good health. Some libraries in this study had Jurkat cell RNA spiked in.

The chain couples TRBV19 to TRBJ2-2; D unclear. Germline V lookup: CDR1 LNHDA, CDR2 SQIVND (reference sequence). Trimming removed 6 bases at V and 9 bases at J, with 5 bases between. CDR3 size: 10 residues. CDR3 nucleotides: TGTGCCAGTAGGGGCAGGGAGCTGTTTTTT. As protein: CASRGRELFF.

A word on this clonotype: This clone may be a read error of a much larger clone one base away. This CDR3 reads CASTVSWDTQYF. In nucleotides, the CDR3 is TGTGCCAGCACCGTGTCGTGGGATACGCAGTATTTT. The V and J genes are TRBV5-4 and TRBJ2-3; D is undetermined. This CDR3 region has 12 residues. Germline values: CDR1 SGHNT, CDR2 YYREEE (reference sequence). Trimming left V 6 bases short and J 6 bases short, with 11 bases between.